The 12 T cell receptor beta chains below come from one sample, sequenced in a study of blood T cell repertoires in COVID-19. The table came from immunoSEQ multiplex PCR; TCRdb's copy has only in-frame clones and leaves some out. The data hold over 60,000 clones, with roughly 71% observed a single time. Sample: peripheral blood. All receptors derive from a man between 60 and 75 years old with COVID-19, enrolled during active disease.

This clone was seen only once. The V and J genes are TRBV6-5 and TRBJ1-4; 7 positions agree with TRBD1. V shed 4 bases, J shed 8 bases, and the junction held 4 bases outside the gene matches. Per the germline V gene, CDR1 is MNHEY and CDR2 is SVGAGI. CDR3 length: 13 residues. The CDR3 DNA sequence: TGTGCCAGCAGTTTACAGGGGAGGGAAAAACTGTTTTTT. Amino acid sequence: CASSLQGREKLFF.

This clone appeared a few times. CDR3 amino acids: CASSENGQGEETQYF. The CDR3 DNA reads TGTGCCAGCAGCGAGAACGGACAGGGAGAAGAGACCCAGTACTTC. V is TRBV9 and J is TRBJ2-5; 8 nucleotides match TRBD1. The V gene's germline CDR1 is SGDLS and CDR2 YYNGEE. After removal of 3 bases from V and 3 bases from J, the junction contained 7 bases not matched to a gene. This CDR3 is built from 15 residues.

In this sample, this clone turned up once. The rearrangement joins TRBV5-1 to TRBJ1-6; D is perhaps TRBD1 (6 bases). Germline V gene sequence: CDR1 SGHRS, CDR2 YFSETQ. Trimming shortened V by 3 bases and J by 4 bases, and 17 bases separated the two germline ends. This CDR3 has 17 amino acids. CDR3 sequence reads: CASSWGTNVVYNSPLHF. CDR3 bases: TGCGCCAGCAGCTGGGGGACAAACGTCGTGTATAATTCACCCCTCCACTTT.

This clone was seen only once. The chain recombines TRBV7-7 with TRBJ2-1; a weak D match, TRBD2 (5 bases). CDR1 and CDR2 (germline): SSHAT, FNYEAQ (reference sequence). The length of the CDR3 is 13 residues. Trimming pared 6 bases from V and 6 bases from J, leaving 12 bases between. The CDR3 region is CASSPGVVNEQFF. The CDR3 coding sequence is TGTGCCAGCAGTCCCGGGGTGGTCAATGAGCAGTTCTTC.

This clone has just a few counts. J is TRBJ1-6 and V is TRBV6-5; 8 nucleotides align to TRBD1. The V and J ends lost 6 bases and 10 bases, in that order; junction bases with no gene match: 5. Germline CDR1 and CDR2: MNHEY and SVGAGI. CDR3 size: 13 residues. CDR3 DNA sequence: TGTGCCAGCAGGCAGGGGGCGGAATCACCCCTCCACTTT. As protein: CASRQGAESPLHF.

The gene calls are TRBV9 and TRBJ1-2; D is uncertain. V lost 4 bases, J lost 4 bases, and 14 bases lay in between. Germline V CDR1 and CDR2: SGDLS, YYNGEE. CDR3 length equals 14 residues. CDR3 sequence reads: CASSPAAGGYGYTF. The CDR3 coding sequence is TGTGCCAGCAGCCCCGCGGCCGGAGGCTATGGCTACACCTTC.

CDR3 sequence: CASSYGLAGAYEQYF. The CDR3 DNA reads TGTGCCAGCAGTTACGGGTTAGCGGGGGCCTACGAGCAGTACTTC. The rearrangement links TRBV6-5 to TRBJ2-7; 9 bases are shared with TRBD2. This CDR3 has 15 residues. The V gene end was trimmed by 2 bases and the J gene end by 2 bases; junction bases not matched to a gene: 4. Germline values: CDR1 MNHEY, CDR2 SVGAGI.

Points on this clone: The sample carries other DNA sequences with the same CDR3. The chain combines TRBV11-3 with TRBJ1-1; TRBD1 aligns across 7 bases. The CDR3 extends over 14 amino acids. V lost 1 base, J lost 5 bases, and 4 bases stayed unmatched. Germline V CDR1 and CDR2: SGHNT, YENEEA. The CDR3 spells CASSLGGGLTEAFF. CDR3 in DNA: TGTGCCAGCAGCTTAGGAGGGGGCCTGACTGAAGCTTTCTTT.

CDR3 in amino acids: CAISVGETDKGNYGYTF. CDR3 in DNA: TGTGCCATCAGTGTCGGCGAGACAGATAAGGGGAACTATGGCTACACCTTC. The chain has TRBV10-3 and TRBJ1-2; D might be TRBD1 (5 bases). This CDR3 contains 17 residues. V was cut by 4 bases and J by 2 bases, with 20 bases left in between. Germline CDR1 is ENHRY and CDR2 is SYGVKD.

The rearrangement joins TRBV6-5 to TRBJ2-7, with TRBD2 matching 12 bases. With 9 bases clipped from V and 4 bases from J, the junction kept 10 bases outside the gene matches. Per the germline V gene, CDR1 is MNHEY and CDR2 is SVGAGI. This CDR3 is built from 15 residues. The CDR3 spells CASHTTGTSGYEQYF. The CDR3 bases are TGTGCCAGTCATACAACCGGGACTAGCGGGTACGAGCAGTACTTC.

In its sample, this clone was seen once. The chain uses TRBV6-2 or TRBV6-3 and TRBJ2-1; no reliable D call. The CDR3 covers 12 residues. The germline CDR1 and CDR2 sequences are MNHEY and SVGEGT. Trimming cost V 6 bases and J 6 bases, with 9 bases left between them. In DNA, the CDR3 is TGTGCCAGCAGCGAAAGAGGCAATGAGCAGTTCTTC. This translates into CASSERGNEQFF.

This clone has more than one count but fewer than ten. The V and J genes are TRBV6-5 and TRBJ2-1, with 9 bases matching TRBD2. The J segment lost 9 bases and the V segment lost 0 bases, leaving 3 bases of the junction unmatched. Germline V gene lookup returns CDR1 MNHEY and CDR2 SVGAGI. The CDR3 runs to 14 residues. The CDR3 coding sequence is TGTGCCAGCAGTTACTCTGAAGCGGGAGGTGAGCAGTTCTTC. It specifies CASSYSEAGGEQFF.